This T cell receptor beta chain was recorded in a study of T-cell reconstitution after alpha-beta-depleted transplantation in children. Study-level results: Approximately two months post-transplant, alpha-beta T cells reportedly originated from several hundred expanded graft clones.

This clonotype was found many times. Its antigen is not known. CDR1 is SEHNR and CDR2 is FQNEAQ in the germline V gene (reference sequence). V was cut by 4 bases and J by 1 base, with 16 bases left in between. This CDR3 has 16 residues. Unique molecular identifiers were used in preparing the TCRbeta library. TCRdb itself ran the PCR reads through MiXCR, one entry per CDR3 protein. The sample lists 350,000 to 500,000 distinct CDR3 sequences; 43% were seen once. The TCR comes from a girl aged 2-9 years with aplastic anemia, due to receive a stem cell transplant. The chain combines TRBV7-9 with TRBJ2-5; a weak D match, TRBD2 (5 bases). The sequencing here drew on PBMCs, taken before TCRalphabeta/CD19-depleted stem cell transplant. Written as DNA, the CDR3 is TGTGCCAGCAGCTCTATGGGAGCAGGAATCCAAGAGACCCAGTACTTC. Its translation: CASSSMGAGIQETQYF.